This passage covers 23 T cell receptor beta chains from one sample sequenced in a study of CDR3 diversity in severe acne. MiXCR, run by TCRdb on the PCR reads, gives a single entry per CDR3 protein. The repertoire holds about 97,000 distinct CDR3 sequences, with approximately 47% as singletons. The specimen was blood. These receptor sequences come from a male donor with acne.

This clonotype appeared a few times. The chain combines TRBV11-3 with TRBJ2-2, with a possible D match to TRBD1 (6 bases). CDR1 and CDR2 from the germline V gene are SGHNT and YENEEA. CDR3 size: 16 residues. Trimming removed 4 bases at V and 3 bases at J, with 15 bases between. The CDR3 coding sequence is TGTGCCAGCAGCTCCAGGGGCAGGGTGGACACCGGGGAGCTGTTTTTT. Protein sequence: CASSSRGRVDTGELFF.

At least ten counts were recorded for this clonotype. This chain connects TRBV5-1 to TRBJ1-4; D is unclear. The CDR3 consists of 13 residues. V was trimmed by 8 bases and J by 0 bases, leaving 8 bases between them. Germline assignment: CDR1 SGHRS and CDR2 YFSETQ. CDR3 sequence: CASKLTTNEKLFF. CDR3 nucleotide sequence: TGCGCCAGTAAACTTACAACTAATGAAAAACTGTTTTTT.

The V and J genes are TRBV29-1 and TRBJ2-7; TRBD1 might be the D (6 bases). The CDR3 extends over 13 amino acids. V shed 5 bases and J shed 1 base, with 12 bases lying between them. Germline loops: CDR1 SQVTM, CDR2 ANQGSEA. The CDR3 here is CSVWTATSYEQYF. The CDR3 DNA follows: TGCAGCGTTTGGACAGCTACTTCCTACGAGCAGTACTTC.

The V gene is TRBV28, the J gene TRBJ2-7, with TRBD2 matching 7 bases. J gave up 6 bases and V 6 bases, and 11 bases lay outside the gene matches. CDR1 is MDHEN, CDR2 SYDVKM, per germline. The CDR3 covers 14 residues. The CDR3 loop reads CASRGGGISAEQYF. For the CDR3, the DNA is TGTGCCAGCAGGGGGGGGGGAATCTCAGCCGAGCAGTACTTC. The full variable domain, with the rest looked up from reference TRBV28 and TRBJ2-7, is DVKVTQSSRYLVKRTGEKVFLECVQDMDHENMFWYRQDPGLGLRLIYFSYDVKMKEKGDIPEGYSVSREKKERFSLILESASTNQTSMYLCASRGGGISAEQYFGPGTRLTVT.

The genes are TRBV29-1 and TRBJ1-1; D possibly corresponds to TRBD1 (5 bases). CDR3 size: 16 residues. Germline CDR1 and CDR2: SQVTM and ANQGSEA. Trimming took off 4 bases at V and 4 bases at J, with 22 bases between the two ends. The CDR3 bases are TGCAGCGTTGGCGGACAAGGCCTACCATGGGCCACTGAAGCTTTCTTT. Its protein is CSVGGQGLPWATEAFF.

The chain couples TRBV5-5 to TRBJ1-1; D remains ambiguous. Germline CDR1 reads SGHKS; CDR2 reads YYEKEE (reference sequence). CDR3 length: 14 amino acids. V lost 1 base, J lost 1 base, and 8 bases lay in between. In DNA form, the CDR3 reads TGTGCCAGCAGCTTGTTAGTTGGGAACACTGAAGCTTTCTTT. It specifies CASSLLVGNTEAFF.

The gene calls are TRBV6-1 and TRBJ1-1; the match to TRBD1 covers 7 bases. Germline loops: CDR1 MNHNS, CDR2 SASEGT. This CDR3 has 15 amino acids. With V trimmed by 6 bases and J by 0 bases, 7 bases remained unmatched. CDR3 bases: TGTGCCAGCAGAGACAGGGCAACCATGAACACTGAAGCTTTCTTT. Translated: CASRDRATMNTEAFF.

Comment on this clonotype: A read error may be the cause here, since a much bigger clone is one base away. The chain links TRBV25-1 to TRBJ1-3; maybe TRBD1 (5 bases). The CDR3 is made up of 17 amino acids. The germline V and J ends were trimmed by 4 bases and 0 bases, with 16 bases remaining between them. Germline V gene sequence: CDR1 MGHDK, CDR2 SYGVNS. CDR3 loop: CASSGYGARSSGNTIYF. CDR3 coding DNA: TGTGCCAGCAGTGGATATGGGGCAAGGAGCTCTGGAAACACCATATATTTT.

This chain's CDR3 is CSVVSDLRRTEAFF. The DNA of the CDR3 is TGCAGCGTTGTCTCGGACCTCAGGAGGACTGAAGCTTTCTTT. V usage is TRBV29-1 and J usage is TRBJ1-1; D not resolved. From germline, CDR1 is SQVTM and CDR2 ANQGSEA. There are 14 residues in the CDR3. The V end lost 4 bases, the J end lost 5 bases, and 17 bases lay between the germline ends.

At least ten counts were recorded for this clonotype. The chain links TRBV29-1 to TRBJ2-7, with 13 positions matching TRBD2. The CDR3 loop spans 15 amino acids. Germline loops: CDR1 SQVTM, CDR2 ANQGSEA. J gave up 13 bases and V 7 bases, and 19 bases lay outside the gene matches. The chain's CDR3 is CSASTTSGGPMAQYF. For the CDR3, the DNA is TGCAGCGCCTCCACGACTAGCGGGGGGCCGATGGCTCAATACTTC.

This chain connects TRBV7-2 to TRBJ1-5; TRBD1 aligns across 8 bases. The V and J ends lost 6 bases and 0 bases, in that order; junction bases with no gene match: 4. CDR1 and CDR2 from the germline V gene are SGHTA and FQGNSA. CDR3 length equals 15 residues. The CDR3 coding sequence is TGTGCCAGCAGACAGACAGGGGATAGCAATCAGCCCCAGCATTTT. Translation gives CASRQTGDSNQPQHF. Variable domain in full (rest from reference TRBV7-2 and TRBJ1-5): GAGVSQSPSNKVTEKGKDVELRCDPISGHTALYWYRQSLGQGLEFLIYFQGNSAPDKSGLPSDRFSAERTGGSVSTLTIQRTQQEDSAVYLCASRQTGDSNQPQHFGDGTRLSIL.

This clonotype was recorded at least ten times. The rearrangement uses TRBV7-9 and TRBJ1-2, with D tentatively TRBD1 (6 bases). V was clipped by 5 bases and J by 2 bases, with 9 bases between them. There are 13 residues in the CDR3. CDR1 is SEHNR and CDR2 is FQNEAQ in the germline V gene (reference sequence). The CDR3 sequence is CASSKQGNYGYTF. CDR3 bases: TGTGCCAGCAGCAAGCAGGGGAACTATGGCTACACCTTC.

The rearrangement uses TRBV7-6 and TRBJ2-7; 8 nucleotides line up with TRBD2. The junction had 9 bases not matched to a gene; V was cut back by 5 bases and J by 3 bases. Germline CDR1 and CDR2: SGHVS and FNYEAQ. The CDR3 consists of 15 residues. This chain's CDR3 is CASSNPGTRGYEQYF. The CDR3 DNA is TGTGCCAGCAGCAATCCCGGGACTAGGGGCTACGAGCAGTACTTC.

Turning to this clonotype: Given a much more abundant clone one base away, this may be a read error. In DNA, the CDR3 is TGTGCCACCAGCAGGGAGCCCTCGGGACAACAAGAGACCCAGTACTTC. Protein product: CATSREPSGQQETQYF. The chain combines TRBV15 with TRBJ2-5, with a weak D call TRBD1 (6 bases). Germline loops: CDR1 LNHNV, CDR2 YYDKDF (reference sequence). The CDR3 loop spans 16 amino acids. V was trimmed by 3 bases and J by 2 bases, leaving 16 bases between them.

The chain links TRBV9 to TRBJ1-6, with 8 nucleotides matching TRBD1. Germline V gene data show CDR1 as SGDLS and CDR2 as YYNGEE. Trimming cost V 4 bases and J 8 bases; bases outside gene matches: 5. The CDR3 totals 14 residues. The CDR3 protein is CASSLQQGDSPLHF. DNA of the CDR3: TGTGCCAGCAGCCTTCAACAGGGGGATTCACCCCTCCACTTT.

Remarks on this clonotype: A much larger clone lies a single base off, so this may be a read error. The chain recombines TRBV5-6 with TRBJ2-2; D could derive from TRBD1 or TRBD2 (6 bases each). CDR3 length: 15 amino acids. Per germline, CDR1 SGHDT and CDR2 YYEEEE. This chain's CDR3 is CASSSRDIITGGLFF. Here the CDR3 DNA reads TGTGCCAGCAGCTCGCGGGACATTATCACCGGGGGGCTGTTTTTT.

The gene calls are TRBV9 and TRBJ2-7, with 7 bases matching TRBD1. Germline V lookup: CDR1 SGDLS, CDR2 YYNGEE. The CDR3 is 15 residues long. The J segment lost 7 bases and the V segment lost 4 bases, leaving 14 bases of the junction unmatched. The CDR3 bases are TGTGCCAGCAGCCCCCATGATAGGGGGCCAGAGGAGCAGTACTTC. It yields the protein CASSPHDRGPEEQYF.

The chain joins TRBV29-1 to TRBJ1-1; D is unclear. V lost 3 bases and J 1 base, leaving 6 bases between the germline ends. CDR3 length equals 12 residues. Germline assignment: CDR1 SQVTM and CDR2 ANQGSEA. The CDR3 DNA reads TGCAGCGTTGAGTTAAGGAACACTGAAGCTTTCTTT. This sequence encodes CSVELRNTEAFF. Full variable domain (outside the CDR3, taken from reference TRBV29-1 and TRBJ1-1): SAVISQKPSRDICQRGTSLTIQCQVDSQVTMMFWYRQQPGQSLTLIATANQGSEATYESGFVIDKFPISRPNLTFSTLTVSNMSPEDSSIYLCSVELRNTEAFFGQGTRLTVV.

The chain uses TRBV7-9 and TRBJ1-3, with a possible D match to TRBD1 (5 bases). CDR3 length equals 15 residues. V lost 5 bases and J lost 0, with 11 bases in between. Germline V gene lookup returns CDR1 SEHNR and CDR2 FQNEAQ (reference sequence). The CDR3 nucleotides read TGTGCCAGCAGCGCGGACATCAGCTCTGGAAACACCATATATTTT. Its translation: CASSADISSGNTIYF.

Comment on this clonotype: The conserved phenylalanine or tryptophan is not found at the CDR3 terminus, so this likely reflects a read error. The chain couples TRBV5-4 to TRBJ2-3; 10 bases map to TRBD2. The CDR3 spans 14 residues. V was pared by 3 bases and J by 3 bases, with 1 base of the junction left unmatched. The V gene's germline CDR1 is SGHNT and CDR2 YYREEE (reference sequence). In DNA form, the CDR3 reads TGTGCCAGCAGCTCGGGACTAGCGACAGATACGCAGTATTTA. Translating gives CASSSGLATDTQYL.

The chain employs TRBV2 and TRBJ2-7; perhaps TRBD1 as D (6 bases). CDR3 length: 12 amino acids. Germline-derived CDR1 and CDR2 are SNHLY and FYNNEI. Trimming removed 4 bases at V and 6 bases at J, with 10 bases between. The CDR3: CASSGGQVEQYF. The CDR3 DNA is TGTGCCAGCAGTGGGGGGCAGGTCGAGCAGTACTTC.

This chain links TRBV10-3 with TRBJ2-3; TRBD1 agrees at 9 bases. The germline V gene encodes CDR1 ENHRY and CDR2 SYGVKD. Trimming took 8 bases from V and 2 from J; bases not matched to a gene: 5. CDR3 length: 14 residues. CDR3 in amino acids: CAIGGQGLTDTQYF. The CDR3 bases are TGTGCCATCGGGGGACAGGGCCTCACAGATACGCAGTATTTT.

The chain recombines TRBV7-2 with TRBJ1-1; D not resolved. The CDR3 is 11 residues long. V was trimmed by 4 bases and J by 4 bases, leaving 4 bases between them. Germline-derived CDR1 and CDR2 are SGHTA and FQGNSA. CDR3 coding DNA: TGTGCCAGCAGCTCGGTCACTGAAGCTTTCTTT. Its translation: CASSSVTEAFF.